This T cell receptor (beta chain) was observed in a study of Ad26.COV2.S vaccination and SARS-CoV-2 variants. Assay: immunoSEQ multiplex PCR; the TCRdb copy retains only in-frame clones and omits some. Among 350,000 to 500,000 clones listed, roughly 88% were seen once. Specified treatment: 19 received Ad26.COV2.S at low or high dose, single or two shots; roughly five received placebo; per-sample allocation not given. Sampling took place 63 days after the first vaccine or placebo injection. The junction had 6 bases not matched to a gene; V was cut back by 6 bases and J by 0 bases. The germline CDR1 and CDR2 sequences are ENHRY and SYGVKD. This CDR3 has 15 amino acids.

This chain joins TRBV10-3 and TRBJ2-5, with 8 bases aligning to TRBD2. The receptor was derived from a person aged 18-60 years who received the Ad26.COV2.S COVID-19 vaccine or a placebo. Sequences were derived from peripheral blood, sampled in a trial of Ad26.COV2.S vaccine versus placebo. The CDR3 spells CAISRGLEYQETQYF. CDR3 sequence (DNA): TGTGCCATCAGCAGGGGACTAGAGTACCAAGAGACCCAGTACTTC.